These 22 T cell receptor beta chains were sequenced from one sample in a study of T cell changes during pregnancy in multiple sclerosis. The protocol was immunoSEQ multiplex PCR, while the TCRdb copy is restricted to in-frame clones and leaves out a portion. The sample yields approximately 100,000 clones, roughly nine tenths seen once. This sample comprised peripheral blood, obtained after pregnancy. The receptors shown here come from a female donor with multiple sclerosis, enrolled in a pregnancy study.

The genes are TRBV7-3 and TRBJ1-6; 8 bases fit TRBD1. This CDR3 comprises 15 residues. The junction had 6 bases not matched to a gene; V was cut back by 5 bases and J by 6 bases. Germline CDR1 SGHTA, CDR2 FQGTGA. The DNA for the CDR3 is TGTGCCAGCAGCCAAACGGGACAGGCTAATTCACCCCTCCACTTT. Its protein product is CASSQTGQANSPLHF.

The chain recombines TRBV13 with TRBJ1-2, with a possible D match to TRBD1 (6 bases). Deletions cut 4 bases from V and 1 base from J, with 10 bases between. Per germline, CDR1 PRHDT and CDR2 FYEKMQ (reference sequence). The CDR3 extends over 14 amino acids. The CDR3 region has the DNA TGTGCCAGCAGCTCCGGACAGAATAACTATGGCTACACCTTC. Translating it yields CASSSGQNNYGYTF.

The chain couples TRBV7-6 to TRBJ1-4; 7 nucleotides align to TRBD1. The V segment lost 2 bases and the J segment 3 bases; nucleotides outside the gene matches: 3. The CDR3 covers 15 residues. CDR1 is SGHVS and CDR2 is FNYEAQ in the germline V gene. The CDR3 loop is CASSLFQGANEKLFF. DNA for the CDR3: TGTGCCAGCAGCTTATTTCAGGGGGCTAATGAAAAACTGTTTTTT. Using reference TRBV7-6 and TRBJ1-4 for the parts outside the CDR3, the full variable domain is GAGVSQSPRYKVTKRGQDVALRCDPISGHVSLYWYRQALGQGPEFLTYFNYEAQQDKSGLPNDRFSAERPEGSISTLTIQRTEQRDSAMYRCASSLFQGANEKLFFGSGTQLSVL.

The CDR3 spells CSVEDHRGDRVNEQYF. The CDR3 DNA reads TGCAGCGTTGAAGATCATAGGGGGGACAGGGTAAACGAGCAGTACTTC. This sequence joins TRBV29-1 and TRBJ2-7, with TRBD1 identical over 9 bases. Germline CDR1 and CDR2: SQVTM and ANQGSEA. The CDR3 totals 16 residues. J was trimmed by 5 bases and V by 0 bases; bases with no gene match: 11.

The V and J genes are TRBV6-1 and TRBJ2-2; 7 bases line up with TRBD1. Germline CDR1 MNHNS, CDR2 SASEGT. The CDR3 is 17 residues long. With V trimmed by 2 bases and J by 4 bases, 10 bases remained unmatched. The chain's CDR3 is CASSESLGTDFTGELFF. The CDR3 bases are TGTGCCAGCAGTGAATCTCTCGGGACAGACTTCACCGGGGAGCTGTTTTTT.

V usage is TRBV4-1 and J usage is TRBJ2-1; D gene uncertain. The CDR3 extends over 17 amino acids. V lost 0 bases to trimming and J lost 6 bases, with 18 bases between them. Germline values: CDR1 MGHRA, CDR2 YSYEKL. In DNA form, the CDR3 reads TGCGCCAGCAGCCAAGATCTGCGGCAAGCGCCCCCCAATGAGCAGTTCTTC. It is translated as CASSQDLRQAPPNEQFF.

V is TRBV15 and J is TRBJ1-2; 7 nucleotides align to TRBD1. Germline values: CDR1 LNHNV, CDR2 YYDKDF (reference sequence). The trim removed 4 bases at V and 8 bases at J, leaving 7 bases unmatched. This CDR3 is 13 amino acids long. As DNA, the CDR3 is TGTGCCACCAGCATAATAACAGGGGACGGCTACACCTTC. It yields the protein CATSIITGDGYTF.

Only a few counts were recorded for this clone. V usage is TRBV5-5 and J usage is TRBJ2-7, with 9 bases lining up with TRBD1. Per the germline V gene, CDR1 is SGHKS and CDR2 is YYEKEE (reference sequence). V lost 1 base and J lost 5; bases outside the gene matches: 4. CDR3 length: 14 amino acids. Here the CDR3 DNA reads TGTGCCAGCAGCTTGAAGGACAGGGGAAACGAGCAGTACTTC. Its translation: CASSLKDRGNEQYF.

The chain uses TRBV11-2 and TRBJ1-1, with D possibly being TRBD1 (6 bases). Trimming removed 5 bases at V and 6 bases at J, with 19 bases between. Germline V gene sequence: CDR1 SGHAT, CDR2 FQNNGV. CDR3 length: 15 residues. Here the CDR3 DNA reads TGTGCCAGCAGCAACCGTCACAGGGTTTTGGCTGAAGCTTTCTTT. It is translated as CASSNRHRVLAEAFF.

This chain uses TRBV19 with TRBJ1-6, with D uncertain. This CDR3 spans 16 amino acids. V lost 6 bases and J 3 bases, leaving 15 bases between the germline ends. Germline V CDR1 and CDR2: LNHDA, SQIVND (reference sequence). This chain's CDR3 is CASSLRALFYNSPLHF. CDR3 in DNA: TGTGCCAGTAGCCTGAGAGCCTTGTTCTATAATTCACCCCTCCACTTT. Complete variable domain (other parts from reference TRBV19 and TRBJ1-6): DGGITQSPKYLFRKEGQNVTLSCEQNLNHDAMYWYRQDPGQGLRLIYYSQIVNDFQKGDIAEGYSVSREKKESFPLTVTSAQKNPTAFYLCASSLRALFYNSPLHFGNGTRLTVT.

The CDR3 protein is CASSADRGANEKLFF. In DNA form, the CDR3 reads TGTGCCAGCAGCGCTGACAGGGGAGCTAATGAAAAACTGTTTTTT. The V gene is TRBV7-8, the J gene TRBJ1-4; TRBD1 matches at 8 bases. The V and J ends lost 5 bases and 3 bases, in that order; junction bases with no gene match: 5. The CDR3 has 15 amino acids. Germline assignment: CDR1 SGHVS and CDR2 FQNEAQ. Looking up the rest from reference TRBV7-8 and TRBJ1-4 gives the full variable domain: GAGVSQSPRYKVAKRGQDVALRCDPISGHVSLFWYQQALGQGPEFLTYFQNEAQLDKSGLPSDRFFAERPEGSVSTLKIQRTQQEDSAVYLCASSADRGANEKLFFGSGTQLSVL.

This clone has a single count. The V gene is TRBV2, the J gene TRBJ1-4; perhaps TRBD1 as D (6 bases). Germline V lookup: CDR1 SNHLY, CDR2 FYNNEI. The CDR3 length is 11 residues. V was clipped by 6 bases and J by 11 bases, with 10 bases between them. CDR3 protein: CASSPQGKLFF. The CDR3 DNA follows: TGTGCCAGCAGCCCTCAGGGGAAACTGTTTTTT.

This clone was recorded a few times. This rearrangement joins TRBV7-9 to TRBJ1-5, with a possible D match to TRBD1 (6 bases). The CDR3 consists of 16 residues. The germline CDR1 and CDR2 sequences are SEHNR and FQNEAQ (reference sequence). With 5 bases removed from V and 3 bases from J, the gap between germline ends came to 17 bases. CDR3 DNA: TGTGCCAGCAGCCTCGCAGGGGCGGGGGCCAATCAGCCCCAGCATTTT. This gives the protein CASSLAGAGANQPQHF. Complete variable domain (other parts from reference TRBV7-9 and TRBJ1-5): DTGVSQNPRHKITKRGQNVTFRCDPISEHNRLYWYRQTLGQGPEFLTYFQNEAQLEKSRLLSDRFSAERPKGSFSTLEIQRTEQGDSAMYLCASSLAGAGANQPQHFGDGTRLSIL.

The chain carries TRBV2 and TRBJ2-7; D is perhaps TRBD1 (5 bases). CDR1 and CDR2 (germline): SNHLY, FYNNEI. The CDR3 has 17 residues. V lost 2 bases and J lost 2, with 19 bases in between. The CDR3 spells CASSETPGQLQAYEQYF. In nucleotides, the CDR3 is TGTGCCAGCAGTGAAACTCCCGGACAATTACAAGCCTACGAGCAGTACTTC. Looking up the rest from reference TRBV2 and TRBJ2-7 gives the full variable domain: EPEVTQTPSHQVTQMGQEVILRCVPISNHLYFYWYRQILGQKVEFLVSFYNNEISEKSEIFDDQFSVERPDGSNFTLKIRSTKLEDSAMYFCASSETPGQLQAYEQYFGPGTRLTVT.

The chain combines TRBV6-5 with TRBJ1-1, with D unresolved. V lost 5 bases and J lost 5, with 12 bases in between. The CDR3 contains 13 residues. CDR1 and CDR2 from the germline V gene are MNHEY and SVGAGI. The CDR3: CASSTDYRTEAFF. CDR3 DNA: TGTGCCAGCAGTACCGACTATCGGACTGAAGCTTTCTTT.

The gene calls are TRBV2 and TRBJ1-3, with D perhaps TRBD1 (6 bases). Germline CDR1 reads SNHLY; CDR2 reads FYNNEI. The CDR3 extends over 16 amino acids. V was shortened by 1 base and J by 0 bases, with 10 bases between the two germline ends. The CDR3 DNA reads TGTGCCAGCAGTGAAGGTACAGGGAACTCTGGAAACACCATATATTTT. As protein: CASSEGTGNSGNTIYF.

This sequence joins TRBV13 and TRBJ2-3; TRBD2 matches at 14 bases. The CDR3 covers 17 residues. The junction had 4 bases not matched to a gene; V was cut back by 5 bases and J by 0 bases. Germline lookup yields CDR1 PRHDT and CDR2 FYEKMQ (reference sequence). The CDR3 reads CASSRGLAGASTDTQYF. The CDR3 region has the DNA TGTGCCAGCAGCCGGGGACTAGCGGGGGCTAGCACAGATACGCAGTATTTT.

J is TRBJ2-5 and V is TRBV18; TRBD2 is a possible D gene (5 bases). The V gene lost 2 bases and the J gene lost 2 bases, with 15 bases spanning the gap. The CDR3 is 16 residues long. Germline lookup yields CDR1 KGHSH and CDR2 LQKENI. The CDR3, as DNA: TGTGCCAGCTCACCATTAGCTACTAGAGAGCAAGAGACCCAGTACTTC. It is translated as CASSPLATREQETQYF.

V is TRBV10-2 and J is TRBJ1-2, with D possibly TRBD1 on 5 matching bases. The CDR3 is 16 amino acids. Trimming took off 10 bases at V and 5 bases at J, with 26 bases between the two ends. Germline V CDR1 and CDR2: WSHSY, SAAADI. The CDR3 nucleotides read TGCGCCACCGGAGGGTCGGGGGGTCAAGGGGAATATGGCTACACCTTC. Translated: CATGGSGGQGEYGYTF.

This clone appeared a single time. The CDR3 protein is CASSGGAGGSNEQFF. The CDR3 DNA is TGCGCCAGCAGCGGTGGAGCGGGGGGGAGCAATGAGCAGTTCTTC. The rearrangement uses TRBV5-1 and TRBJ2-1; the match to TRBD2 covers 10 bases. V lost 4 bases, J lost 6 bases, and 7 bases stayed unmatched. CDR1 SGHRS and CDR2 YFSETQ come from the germline V gene. This CDR3 is 15 amino acids long.

DNA of the CDR3: TGTGCCAGCAGTTCCCCCAAGGAAGGAGGGCACTCCTACGAGCAGTACTTC. Translating gives CASSSPKEGGHSYEQYF. The V and J genes are TRBV28 and TRBJ2-7, with D tentatively TRBD2 (6 bases). The CDR3 contains 17 residues. V was cut by 4 bases and J by 0 bases, with 19 bases left in between. CDR1 and CDR2 from the germline V gene are MDHEN and SYDVKM.

The chain recombines TRBV1 with TRBJ1-1; the table's D call TRBD1 went unverified against the DNA. TRBV1 is shown as a pseudogene. The CDR3 length is 23 residues. The CDR3 sequence is CTSSQDRSSDHRDPRPLSLEAFF. The CDR3 DNA follows: TGCACCAGCAGCCAAGACAGGTCGTCAGACCACAGGGACCCGAGGCCATTATCCCTTGAAGCTTTCTTT.